A selection of T cell receptor beta chains follows, all from one sample in a study of blood T cell repertoires in COVID-19. Some clones are missing from TCRdb's copy, which holds only in-frame ones; the method was immunoSEQ multiplex PCR. The data contain roughly 110,000 clones, about three quarters of them singletons. Sequencing was done on a sample of peripheral blood. The receptors shown here come from a man older than 75 with COVID-19, enrolled during active disease. The CDR3 runs from the conserved cysteine through the conserved F or W. The D gene is left open where the match is weak. The size of a clone is reported for some rows only, either as once, few or many, or as a class for expanded clones.

V	D	J	size	CDR3	DNA
TRBV28	TRBD2	TRBJ2-7	NA	CASSFTGTRDEQYF	TGTGCCAGCAGTTTCACCGGGACTAGGGACGAGCAGTACTTC
TRBV14	NA	TRBJ2-1	NA	CASSHGAGRLYNEQFF	TGTGCCAGCAGCCATGGGGCCGGACGACTCTACAATGAGCAGTTCTTC
TRBV6-5	TRBD2	TRBJ2-3	NA	CASSYYDGRTDTQYF	TGTGCCAGCAGTTACTACGACGGGAGGACAGATACGCAGTATTTT
TRBV2	NA	TRBJ2-5	once	CAGHNLQETQYF	TGTGCCGGCCACAACCTTCAAGAGACCCAGTACTTC
TRBV2	TRBD1	TRBJ1-5	NA	CASSDRQGIQPQHF	TGTGCCAGCAGTGATCGACAGGGGATTCAGCCCCAGCATTTT
TRBV5-1	NA	TRBJ1-2	NA	CASTRDYRPENYGYTF	TGCGCCAGCACCCGGGACTACCGGCCCGAAAACTATGGCTACACCTTC
TRBV11-3	TRBD1	TRBJ2-5	NA	CASSPGTGGRETQYF	TGTGCCAGCAGCCCCGGGACAGGGGGCCGGGAGACCCAGTACTTC
TRBV5-1	NA	TRBJ1-5	NA	CASSPAGSPPQHF	TGCGCCAGCAGCCCCGCAGGGTCCCCTCCCCAGCATTTT
TRBV18	NA	TRBJ1-3	NA	CASSDYGTIYF	TGTGCCAGCTCCGATTACGGCACCATATATTTT
TRBV24-1	TRBD1	TRBJ2-2	NA	CATSRTGDTGELFF	TGTGCCACCAGTAGGACAGGGGACACCGGGGAGCTGTTTTTT
TRBV5-1	TRBD2	TRBJ2-7	NA	CASSDPSGAYEQYF	TGCGCCAGCAGCGACCCTAGCGGGGCCTACGAGCAGTACTTC
TRBV12-5	NA	TRBJ2-2	NA	CASGLATGSTANTGELFF	TGTGCTAGTGGTTTGGCAACAGGGTCGACGGCGAACACCGGGGAGCTGTTTTTT
TRBV6-2/TRBV6-3	NA	TRBJ1-5	NA	CASSYNQGRGEQPQHF	TGTGCCAGCAGTTACAATCAAGGGAGGGGTGAGCAGCCCCAGCATTTT
TRBV6-2/TRBV6-3	NA	TRBJ1-5	NA	CASSYPGWGNQPQHF	TGTGCCAGCAGTTACCCGGGATGGGGCAATCAGCCCCAGCATTTT
TRBV5-4	NA	TRBJ1-2	NA	CASSSRSGNYGYTF	TGTGCCAGCAGTTCCCGTTCGGGGAACTATGGCTACACCTTC
TRBV7-3	TRBD1	TRBJ1-2	NA	CASSPDRDYGYTF	TGTGCCAGCAGCCCGGACAGGGACTATGGCTACACCTTC
TRBV5-4	NA	TRBJ1-1	NA	CASSSRQEPGGGAFF	TGTGCCAGCAGCTCCCGACAGGAGCCCGGTGGGGGAGCTTTCTTT
TRBV6-1	TRBD2	TRBJ2-2	NA	CASSVSLAVNTGELFF	TGTGCCAGCAGTGTAAGTCTAGCGGTGAACACCGGGGAGCTGTTTTTT
TRBV9	NA	TRBJ1-4	NA	CASSVGRSPTGEKLFF	TGTGCCAGCAGCGTAGGTCGGAGCCCCACGGGTGAAAAACTGTTTTTT
TRBV5-1	NA	TRBJ1-1	NA	CASSLAGGYVPLNTEAFF	TGCGCCAGCAGCTTGGCGGGTGGTTATGTGCCTTTGAACACTGAAGCTTTCTTT
TRBV7-3	NA	TRBJ2-2	NA	CASSLRSQGLVGSGELFF	TGTGCCAGCAGCTTACGTTCGCAGGGGTTAGTCGGGTCCGGGGAGCTGTTTTTT
TRBV15	TRBD2	TRBJ2-3	NA	CATSRDLAGGSDTQYF	TGTGCCACCAGCAGAGATCTAGCGGGAGGATCAGATACGCAGTATTTT
TRBV7-9	TRBD1	TRBJ1-5	NA	CASSSTGGNQPQHF	TGTGCCAGCAGCTCAACAGGGGGAAATCAGCCCCAGCATTTT
TRBV5-1	NA	TRBJ2-7	few	CASSPGVPYEQYF	TGCGCCAGCAGTCCAGGGGTACCCTACGAGCAGTACTTC
TRBV10-3	TRBD1	TRBJ1-2	few	CAISESDRVLLSGYTF	TGTGCCATCAGTGAGTCAGACAGGGTACTTTTATCTGGCTACACCTTC
TRBV6-5	TRBD1	TRBJ1-2	once	CASSPGQGAGYGYTF	TGTGCCAGCAGTCCCGGACAGGGGGCTGGGTATGGCTACACCTTC
TRBV5-1	TRBD1	TRBJ1-1	NA	CASSPGAGGNTEAFF	TGCGCCAGCAGCCCCGGGGCAGGGGGGAACACTGAAGCTTTCTTT